The 24 T cell receptor beta chains below all came from one sample that was sequenced in a study of CD8+CD57+ T cells in acquired aplastic anemia. TCR beta VDJ and CDR3 were profiled, and genomic DNA was the template. TCRdb passed the reads through MiXCR, listing each CDR3 protein once. The sample contains roughly 300,000 distinct CDR3 sequences, around three fifths of which appear only once. The sample consisted of sorted CD4+, CD8+, or CD8+CD57+ T cells (not recorded which) from PBMCs. These TCRs come from a human donor with severe aplastic anemia or a healthy control (not recorded which).

Comment on this clonotype: One end of the junction varies from germline; a read error may be responsible. The CDR3 nucleotides read TGTGCCAGCAGCTTAGACGCAGGTGCTAATGAAAAACTGCTTTTT. Translation: CASSLDAGANEKLLF. The rearrangement uses TRBV7-9 and TRBJ1-4; no clear D gene. The V gene's germline CDR1 is SEHNR and CDR2 FQNEAQ (reference sequence). This CDR3 has 15 residues. The complete variable domain, with remaining parts taken from reference TRBV7-9 and TRBJ1-4, reads DTGVSQNPRHKITKRGQNVTFRCDPISEHNRLYWYRQTLGQGPEFLTYFQNEAQLEKSRLLSDRFSAERPKGSFSTLEIQRTEQGDSAMYLCASSLDAGANEKLLFGSGTQLSVL.

V and J are TRBV9 and TRBJ2-7; D unclear. The CDR3 is made up of 14 amino acids. Trimming left V 0 bases short and J 3 bases short, with 10 bases between. The germline V gene has CDR1 SGDLS and CDR2 YYNGEE. CDR3 in DNA: TGTGCCAGCAGCGTAGACCGGGCTAACTACGAGCAGTACTTC. This gives the protein CASSVDRANYEQYF.

This clonotype was picked up a small number of times. The CDR3 DNA follows: TGTGCCAGCAGCGTAGAGGGGGGGGGAGGGATAGATACGCAGTATTTT. This sequence encodes CASSVEGGGGIDTQYF. The J gene is TRBJ2-3, the V gene TRBV9, with D perhaps matching TRBD2 (7 bases). The CDR3 runs to 16 residues. Germline CDR1 reads SGDLS; CDR2 reads YYNGEE. V lost 0 bases to trimming and J lost 5 bases, with 16 bases between them.

The CDR3 coding sequence is TGTGCCAGCAGTTATTCGTCCGAAGAGCAGTACTTC. Amino acid sequence: CASSYSSEEQYF. The V gene is TRBV6-9, the J gene TRBJ2-5; D uncertain. The germline V gene encodes CDR1 MNHGY and CDR2 SVAAGI. Trimming removed 0 bases at V and 11 bases at J, with 10 bases between. The CDR3 totals 12 residues.

V gene TRBV7-6 combines with J gene TRBJ2-2; D is ambiguous. Germline V gene sequence: CDR1 SGHVS, CDR2 FNYEAQ. Trimming left V 1 base short and J 8 bases short, with 8 bases between. The CDR3 covers 13 residues. Here the CDR3 reads CASSLGLSGELFF. The DNA of the CDR3 is TGTGCCAGCAGCTTAGGTTTATCGGGGGAGCTGTTTTTT. The entire variable domain, with the rest obtained from reference TRBV7-6 and TRBJ2-2, is as follows: GAGVSQSPRYKVTKRGQDVALRCDPISGHVSLYWYRQALGQGPEFLTYFNYEAQQDKSGLPNDRFSAERPEGSISTLTIQRTEQRDSAMYRCASSLGLSGELFFGEGSRLTVL.

The chain is built from TRBV24-1 and TRBJ2-3; no reliable D call. CDR3 length equals 12 residues. V lost 6 bases and J lost 9, with 12 bases in between. Germline loops: CDR1 KGHDR, CDR2 SFDVKD. This CDR3 reads CATSQGMGTQYF. CDR3 in DNA: TGTGCCACCAGTCAAGGTATGGGGACGCAGTATTTT.

This chain connects TRBV2 to TRBJ2-7; unclear D gene. The CDR3 covers 15 residues. Trimming left V 8 bases short and J 3 bases short, with 20 bases between. Per the germline V gene, CDR1 is SNHLY and CDR2 is FYNNEI. CDR3 nucleotides: TGTGCCAGCTCGCCACCGATCCCAACCATCTACGAGCAGTACTTC. Its translation: CASSPPIPTIYEQYF.

This chain uses TRBV10-1 with TRBJ1-5; TRBD1 matches at 9 bases. CDR1 and CDR2 from the germline V gene are WNHNN and SYGVQD (reference sequence). The J segment lost 5 bases and the V segment lost 3 bases, leaving 8 bases of the junction unmatched. The CDR3 totals 16 residues. Here the CDR3 reads CASSEKQGARDQPQHF. The CDR3 region has the DNA TGCGCCAGCAGTGAAAAACAGGGGGCTCGGGATCAGCCCCAGCATTTT.

The rearrangement joins TRBV12-3 or TRBV12-4 to TRBJ2-7; 7 positions agree with TRBD2. V lost 6 bases, J lost 3 bases, and 8 bases stayed unmatched. The CDR3 has 14 amino acids. CDR3 nucleotide sequence: TGTGCCAGCAGGATTAGCGGGCGAAGCTACGAGCAGTACTTC. It encodes CASRISGRSYEQYF.

The chain employs TRBV29-1 and TRBJ2-5; 10 bases fit TRBD1. CDR1 and CDR2 (germline): SQVTM, ANQGSEA. The CDR3 totals 15 residues. The V gene end was trimmed by 3 bases and the J gene end by 5 bases; junction bases not matched to a gene: 9. The CDR3 DNA sequence: TGCAGCGTTGAGGCCGACAGGGGGCCGTGGGAGACCCAGTACTTC. This translates into CSVEADRGPWETQYF.

This clonotype was counted a single time. At one end the junction does not follow the germline gene, possibly because of a read error. The chain combines TRBV7-9 with TRBJ2-7; D unresolved. The CDR3 is made up of 15 amino acids. CDR1 is SEHNR, CDR2 FQNEAQ, per germline (reference sequence). CDR3: CASSLALGSTYEQYF. In nucleotides, the CDR3 is TGTGCCAGCAGCTTAGCGCTGGGCTCTACCTACGAGCAGTATTTC.

A single count supports this clonotype. The chain has TRBV4-1 and TRBJ1-1, with D tentatively TRBD1 (5 bases). Germline CDR1 is MGHRA and CDR2 is YSYEKL. Trimming shortened V by 5 bases and J by 7 bases, and 17 bases separated the two germline ends. The CDR3 has 14 amino acids. CDR3 DNA sequence: TGCGCCAGCAGCTTCCTAGTGGGGGAGGATGAAGCTTTCTTT. Its protein product is CASSFLVGEDEAFF.

The rearrangement links TRBV30 to TRBJ1-5; D is uncertain. The V end lost 0 bases, the J end lost 2 bases, and 11 bases lay between the germline ends. Germline V lookup: CDR1 GTSNPN, CDR2 SVGIG (reference sequence). The CDR3 sequence is 15 residues long. CDR3 in amino acids: CAWSVSGIGNQPQHF. The DNA of the CDR3 is TGTGCCTGGAGTGTAAGCGGGATAGGCAATCAGCCCCAGCATTTT.

This clonotype came up many times. J is TRBJ1-6 and V is TRBV12-3 or TRBV12-4, with 7 bases identical to TRBD1. The CDR3 runs to 14 residues. V shed 0 bases and J 8 bases; nucleotides not matched to a gene: 1. Written as DNA, the CDR3 is TGTGCCAGCAGTTTAGCTACAGGGGATTCACCCCTCCACTTT. Protein sequence: CASSLATGDSPLHF.

CDR3 in DNA: TGCAGTGCTAGAGATACCCAGGGGCCCTCTTTCTCTGGAAACACCATATATTTT. Translating gives CSARDTQGPSFSGNTIYF. The chain links TRBV20-1 to TRBJ1-3; maybe TRBD1 (6 bases). Germline-derived CDR1 and CDR2 are DFQATT and SNEGSKA (reference sequence). Trimming took 0 bases from V and 0 from J, leaving 18 bases between them. The CDR3 length is 18 residues.

This clonotype was recorded many times. The CDR3 sequence: CASSPRPGLAATGELFF. CDR3 nucleotides: TGTGCCAGCAGTCCGCGCCCGGGACTAGCGGCCACCGGGGAGCTGTTTTTT. The chain recombines TRBV6-5 with TRBJ2-2; 11 nucleotides match TRBD2. With V trimmed by 5 bases and J by 4 bases, 9 bases remained unmatched. There are 17 residues in the CDR3. Germline loops: CDR1 MNHEY, CDR2 SVGAGI.

The J gene is TRBJ2-7, the V gene TRBV3-1, with D possibly being TRBD1 (6 bases). The CDR3 runs to 11 residues. Germline CDR1 LGHDT, CDR2 YNNKEL (reference sequence). V lost 8 bases and J 6 bases, leaving 11 bases between the germline ends. The CDR3 DNA follows: TGTGCCAGCGGTGACAGGACCGAGCAGTACTTC. As protein: CASGDRTEQYF.

The V and J genes are TRBV7-3 and TRBJ2-7; D is undetermined. With 3 bases removed from V and 6 bases from J, the gap between germline ends came to 12 bases. The CDR3 has 13 residues. CDR1 is SGHTA, CDR2 FQGTGA, per germline. CDR3 sequence reads: CASSLTGSVEQYF. Written as DNA, the CDR3 is TGTGCCAGCAGCTTGACCGGGTCGGTCGAGCAGTACTTC. Full variable domain (outside the CDR3, taken from reference TRBV7-3 and TRBJ2-7): GAGVSQTPSNKVTEKGKYVELRCDPISGHTALYWYRQSLGQGPEFLIYFQGTGAADDSGLPNDRFFAVRPEGSVSTLKIQRTERGDSAVYLCASSLTGSVEQYFGPGTRLTVT.

V usage is TRBV7-6 and J usage is TRBJ2-5, with D perhaps matching TRBD1 or TRBD2 (5 bases each). Deletions cut 1 base from V and 4 bases from J, with 13 bases between. CDR3 size: 15 residues. Germline V gives CDR1 SGHVS, CDR2 FNYEAQ. Here the CDR3 reads CASSLELGEGETQYF. CDR3 DNA: TGTGCCAGCAGCTTAGAACTGGGGGAAGGAGAGACCCAGTACTTC.

This clonotype was observed a few times. V gene TRBV18 combines with J gene TRBJ2-2; TRBD2 is a possible D gene (7 bases). This CDR3 region has 15 residues. V gave up 3 bases and J gave up 4 bases, with 12 bases separating them. Looked up from germline, CDR1 is KGHSH and CDR2 is LQKENI. The CDR3 DNA is TGTGCCAGCTCACCCCTGGGAGGGGGCACCGGGGAGCTGTTTTTT. Translating it yields CASSPLGGGTGELFF. The full variable domain, its missing parts supplied by reference TRBV18 and TRBJ2-2, is NAGVMQNPRHLVRRRGQEARLRCSPMKGHSHVYWYRQLPEEGLKFMVYLQKENIIDESGMPKERFSAEFPKEGPSILRIQQVVRGDSAAYFCASSPLGGGTGELFFGEGSRLTVL.

The J gene is TRBJ2-7, the V gene TRBV2; possible D gene TRBD1, 6 bases. In germline, CDR1 is SNHLY, CDR2 FYNNEI. This CDR3 spans 14 amino acids. V lost 10 bases, J lost 3 bases, and 19 bases lay in between. The CDR3: CATLGHTLGYEQYF. The CDR3 DNA is TGTGCCACTTTGGGACACACACTTGGCTACGAGCAGTACTTC.

This clonotype was counted between two and nine times. The chain has TRBV7-6 and TRBJ2-7; a possible D gene is TRBD2 (5 bases). The germline V gene has CDR1 SGHVS and CDR2 FNYEAQ. CDR3 length equals 14 residues. Trimming took 1 base from V and 2 from J, leaving 9 bases between them. CDR3 DNA: TGTGCCAGCAGCTTAGAGGTGGAGGCCTACGAGCAGTACTTC. Amino acid sequence: CASSLEVEAYEQYF.

In this sample, this clonotype turned up many times. The V gene is TRBV19, the J gene TRBJ2-7; TRBD1 matches 9 bases. V lost 1 base, J lost 3 bases, and 4 bases stayed unmatched. The germline CDR1 and CDR2 sequences are LNHDA and SQIVND (reference sequence). This CDR3 has 15 amino acids. CDR3 sequence: CASSIGGTGIYEQYF. The CDR3 coding sequence is TGTGCCAGTAGTATAGGGGGGACAGGGATCTACGAGCAGTACTTC.

The count of this clonotype is one. V usage is TRBV7-9 and J usage is TRBJ2-3, with 13 bases fitting TRBD2. The CDR3 has 16 amino acids. The V segment lost 6 bases and the J segment 8 bases; nucleotides outside the gene matches: 11. CDR1 and CDR2 (germline): SEHNR, FQNEAQ (reference sequence). CDR3 sequence reads: CASSPTSGGQGGTQYF. The CDR3 nucleotides are TGTGCCAGCAGTCCGACTAGCGGGGGGCAGGGAGGTACGCAGTATTTT.